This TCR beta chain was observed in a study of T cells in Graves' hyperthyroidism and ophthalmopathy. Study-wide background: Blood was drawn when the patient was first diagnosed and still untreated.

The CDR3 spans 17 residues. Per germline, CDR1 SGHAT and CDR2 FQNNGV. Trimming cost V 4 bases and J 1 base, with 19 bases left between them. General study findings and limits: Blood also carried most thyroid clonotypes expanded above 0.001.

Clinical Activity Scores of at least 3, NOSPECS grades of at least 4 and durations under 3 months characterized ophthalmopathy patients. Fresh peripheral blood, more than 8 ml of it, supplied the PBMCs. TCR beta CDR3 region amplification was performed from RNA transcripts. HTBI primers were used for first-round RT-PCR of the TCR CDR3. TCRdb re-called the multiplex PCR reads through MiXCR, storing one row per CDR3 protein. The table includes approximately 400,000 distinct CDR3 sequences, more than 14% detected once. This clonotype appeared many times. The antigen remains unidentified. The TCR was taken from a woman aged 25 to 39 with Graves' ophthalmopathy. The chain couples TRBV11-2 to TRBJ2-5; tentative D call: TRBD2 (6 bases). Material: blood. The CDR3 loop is CASSSQDYSIGQETQYF. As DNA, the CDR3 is TGTGCCAGCAGCTCTCAGGACTATTCGATAGGCCAAGAGACCCAGTACTTC.